The present T cell receptor (beta chain) was sequenced within a study of CD8 T cells in Susac syndrome. Study as a whole: At blood draw, Susac syndrome patients were therapy-naive, on corticosteroids, or on intravenous immunoglobulin alone.

CDR3 length equals 15 residues. Looked up from germline, CDR1 is SGHRS and CDR2 is YFSETQ. V dropped 1 base and J dropped 8; count of bases not matched to a gene: 5. In Susac syndrome patients, recently defined diagnostic criteria for definite or probable disease were met. An input of about 0.5 to 1 ug of RNA was subjected to reverse transcription using random hexamers. MiXCR was run by TCRdb on the immunoSEQ multiplex PCR reads, yielding one entry per CDR3 protein. This sample carries some 180,000 distinct CDR3 sequences, just under 95% of them seen once, and the ten largest clones take around 0.1%.

This TCR was sampled from a human donor with Susac syndrome. This rearrangement joins TRBV5-1 to TRBJ2-1; 11 bases line up with TRBD2. The source material was CD4+ T cells from PBMCs. The CDR3 sequence: CASSLLAGGPDEQFF. CDR3 in DNA: TGCGCCAGCAGCTTGTTAGCGGGGGGGCCCGATGAGCAGTTCTTC. The full variable domain, in which reference TRBV5-1 and TRBJ2-1 provide the parts outside the CDR3, is KAGVTQTPRYLIKTRGQQVTLSCSPISGHRSVSWYQQTPGQGLQFLFEYFSETQRNKGNFPGRFSGRQFSNSRSEMNVSTLELGDSALYLCASSLLAGGPDEQFFGPGTRLTVL.